This T cell receptor (beta chain) was sequenced for a study of blood T cells in healthy people across ages. The authors ran a second PCR of 7 to 11 cycles using a sample-barcoded 5' primer and a J-beta primer mix. TCRdb redid the calling of the 5' RACE reads with MiXCR, one entry per CDR3 protein. The data show over a million distinct CDR3 sequences, under 55% seen once. Germline V lookup: CDR1 SEHNR, CDR2 FQNEAQ (reference sequence). The CDR3 has 14 residues. J gave up 6 bases and V 5 bases, and 6 bases lay outside the gene matches. The source is a woman aged 60-75 years in good health. Material: blood. The chain uses TRBV7-9 and TRBJ2-3, with 9 bases fitting TRBD2. The CDR3 DNA follows: TGTGCCAGCAGCAACTTAGCGGGAGCGGATACGCAGTATTTT. Residues: CASSNLAGADTQYF. Filled out from reference TRBV7-9 and TRBJ2-3, the complete variable domain reads DTGVSQNPRHKITKRGQNVTFRCDPISEHNRLYWYRQTLGQGPEFLTYFQNEAQLEKSRLLSDRFSAERPKGSFSTLEIQRTEQGDSAMYLCASSNLAGADTQYFGPGTRLTVL.